The rows below give T cell receptor beta chains drawn from one sample of a study of blood T cell repertoires in COVID-19. TCRdb's table, derived via immunoSEQ multiplex PCR, lists solely in-frame clones and lacks some. In the table there are about 300,000 clones, roughly 89% of which are singletons. Sequenced sample: peripheral blood. The receptor source for this set is a man aged 40-55 years with acute or convalescent COVID-19. The conserved cysteine and the conserved F or W are not part of the CDR3 here. Each record gives: CDR3 protein, V gene, J gene, clone size. Only some rows state a clone size, as once, few, many or a class for expanded clones.

CDR3aa: ASSLGGGQAEQF
v_gene: TRBV5-4
j_gene: TRBJ2-1
abundance: NA

CDR3aa: ASSIVASVIYNEQF
v_gene: TRBV19
j_gene: TRBJ2-1
abundance: NA

CDR3aa: ASSLGPDPAGGYT
v_gene: TRBV27
j_gene: TRBJ1-2
abundance: NA

CDR3aa: ASSTQGGVYTQY
v_gene: TRBV19
j_gene: TRBJ2-3
abundance: NA

CDR3aa: ASSMMPIDSNQPQH
v_gene: TRBV5-1
j_gene: TRBJ1-5
abundance: NA

CDR3aa: ASSYDRYEQY
v_gene: TRBV6-5
j_gene: TRBJ2-7
abundance: few

CDR3aa: ASSYGGTDPNQPQH
v_gene: TRBV5-5
j_gene: TRBJ1-5
abundance: NA

CDR3aa: ASSLGDTEAF
v_gene: TRBV6-5
j_gene: TRBJ1-1
abundance: NA

CDR3aa: ASSSLGPNEQF
v_gene: TRBV27
j_gene: TRBJ2-1
abundance: NA

CDR3aa: ASSLGETGIGGYT
v_gene: TRBV7-9
j_gene: TRBJ1-2
abundance: NA

CDR3aa: ASNGQGYDAF
v_gene: TRBV12-3/TRBV12-4
j_gene: TRBJ1-1
abundance: NA

CDR3aa: ASSGRRQGPYEQY
v_gene: TRBV5-8
j_gene: TRBJ2-7
abundance: NA

CDR3aa: ASRYERNTEAF
v_gene: TRBV11-3
j_gene: TRBJ1-1
abundance: NA

CDR3aa: ASSFTGITGELF
v_gene: TRBV5-1
j_gene: TRBJ2-2
abundance: NA

CDR3aa: ASSRDRGNYGYT
v_gene: TRBV9
j_gene: TRBJ1-2
abundance: NA

CDR3aa: ASSVGDSSYEQY
v_gene: TRBV9
j_gene: TRBJ2-7
abundance: NA

CDR3aa: ASSLAGGPTYNEQF
v_gene: TRBV5-1
j_gene: TRBJ2-1
abundance: NA

CDR3aa: ASREWSTEAF
v_gene: TRBV2
j_gene: TRBJ1-1
abundance: NA

CDR3aa: ASSIAAGGFGSDAEAF
v_gene: TRBV19
j_gene: TRBJ1-1
abundance: NA

CDR3aa: ASGFDTGELF
v_gene: TRBV12-5
j_gene: TRBJ2-2
abundance: NA

CDR3aa: ASSHALGDTEQY
v_gene: TRBV5-6
j_gene: TRBJ2-7
abundance: NA

CDR3aa: ASSLSDPRLNYGYT
v_gene: TRBV5-5
j_gene: TRBJ1-2
abundance: NA

CDR3aa: ASSISQGLNYGYT
v_gene: TRBV19
j_gene: TRBJ1-2
abundance: NA

CDR3aa: ASSPPGGRNTIY
v_gene: TRBV14
j_gene: TRBJ1-3
abundance: NA

CDR3aa: ASSLSGQPQETQY
v_gene: TRBV7-9
j_gene: TRBJ2-5
abundance: NA

CDR3aa: ASSPGQAGQPQH
v_gene: TRBV2
j_gene: TRBJ1-5
abundance: NA

CDR3aa: ASSYTPTDTQY
v_gene: TRBV14
j_gene: TRBJ2-3
abundance: NA

CDR3aa: ASSLQGGQYNEQF
v_gene: TRBV4-2
j_gene: TRBJ2-1
abundance: NA

CDR3aa: ASSYDRSYEQY
v_gene: TRBV6-2/TRBV6-3
j_gene: TRBJ2-7
abundance: NA

CDR3aa: ASSLGQGTSPLH
v_gene: TRBV5-1
j_gene: TRBJ1-6
abundance: NA

CDR3aa: ASSFRRGGTFYNEQF
v_gene: TRBV7-2
j_gene: TRBJ2-1
abundance: NA

CDR3aa: ASSILRRGGNQPQH
v_gene: TRBV19
j_gene: TRBJ1-5
abundance: NA

CDR3aa: ASSRTSSEQF
v_gene: TRBV6-2/TRBV6-3
j_gene: TRBJ2-1
abundance: NA

CDR3aa: ASSLLQGGAGTEAF
v_gene: TRBV9
j_gene: TRBJ1-1
abundance: NA

CDR3aa: SVERQSGEKLF
v_gene: TRBV29-1
j_gene: TRBJ1-4
abundance: NA

CDR3aa: ASSVGGGGDEQF
v_gene: TRBV5-1
j_gene: TRBJ2-1
abundance: NA

CDR3aa: ASTPGVWGNTEAF
v_gene: TRBV7-2
j_gene: TRBJ1-1
abundance: NA

CDR3aa: ASSPDSYGYT
v_gene: TRBV11-2
j_gene: TRBJ1-2
abundance: NA